One and the same sample provided the 14 T cell receptor beta chains below, sequenced in a study of read filtering for tumor transcriptome and immune sequencing. From 400 to 450 ng of RNA, a library with molecular barcoded alpha/delta and beta/gamma adaptors was made. Via MiXCR, TCRdb re-called the reads, giving one row per CDR3 protein. The sample lists some 120,000 distinct CDR3 sequences, approximately 12% occurring once. Material: a population of CD138-negative cells sorted from bone marrow. Receptors originate from a donor at least 40 years old with multiple myeloma.

This rearrangement joins TRBV24-1 to TRBJ2-2, with a possible D match to TRBD1 (5 bases). The germline V and J ends were trimmed by 3 bases and 6 bases, with 19 bases remaining between them. From germline, CDR1 is KGHDR and CDR2 SFDVKD. This CDR3 has 17 amino acids. In DNA, the CDR3 is TGTGCCACCAGTGATAAGGCCCAGGGTCAGAGGTCCGGGGAGCTGTTTTTT. This gives the protein CATSDKAQGQRSGELFF.

At least ten counts were recorded for this clonotype. The CDR3 is CASSPRDRGSSPLHF. The CDR3, as DNA: TGCGCCAGCAGCCCCCGGGACAGGGGATCTTCACCCCTCCACTTT. This chain joins TRBV5-1 and TRBJ1-6; 10 nucleotides agree with TRBD1. Losses at the gene ends were 4 bases for V and 9 bases for J; bases not matched to a gene: 7. This CDR3 comprises 15 residues. Germline CDR1 SGHRS, CDR2 YFSETQ.

This clonotype was counted at least ten times. The chain joins TRBV6-1 to TRBJ2-1; D perhaps matches TRBD1 (5 bases). Looked up from germline, CDR1 is MNHNS and CDR2 is SASEGT. The CDR3 covers 16 residues. V was clipped by 3 bases and J by 2 bases, with 14 bases between them. CDR3 sequence reads: CASSDSGALPYNEQFF. The DNA for the CDR3 is TGTGCCAGCAGTGACTCTGGGGCTCTCCCCTACAATGAGCAGTTCTTC.

This clonotype was counted ten times or more. The chain links TRBV12-3 or TRBV12-4 to TRBJ2-1, with 11 bases fitting TRBD2. After removal of 5 bases from V and 4 bases from J, the junction contained 4 bases not matched to a gene. The CDR3 sequence is 15 residues long. Written as DNA, the CDR3 is TGTGCCAGCAGTATCGGGACTAGCGGTTACAATGAGCAGTTCTTC. It codes for CASSIGTSGYNEQFF.

This clonotype occurred many times. The chain recombines TRBV29-1 with TRBJ1-1, with 7 bases fitting TRBD1. V lost 4 bases, J lost 1 base, and 9 bases stayed unmatched. This CDR3 spans 15 amino acids. The germline CDR1 and CDR2 sequences are SQVTM and ANQGSEA. The CDR3 is CSVVGKQGWNTEAFF. In nucleotides, the CDR3 is TGCAGCGTTGTGGGTAAACAGGGGTGGAACACTGAAGCTTTCTTT.

This clonotype has a handful of counts. The chain uses TRBV28 and TRBJ2-2; 7 bases are a match to TRBD2. V was clipped by 6 bases and J by 7 bases; unmatched bases: 8. The CDR3 extends over 14 amino acids. The V gene's germline CDR1 is MDHEN and CDR2 SYDVKM. The CDR3 DNA is TGTGCCAGCAGAGCCAGCGGGGTTATCGGGGAGCTGTTTTTT. This translates into CASRASGVIGELFF.

This clonotype occurred many times. The chain has TRBV27 and TRBJ1-1; TRBD1 is a possible D gene (6 bases). The CDR3 is 15 residues long. Germline loops: CDR1 MNHEY, CDR2 SMNVEV (reference sequence). Trimming left V 6 bases short and J 2 bases short, with 16 bases between. CDR3 in DNA: TGTGCCAGCAGAGAAGGGGGGCTTAAAAACACTGAAGCTTTCTTT. Amino acid sequence: CASREGGLKNTEAFF.

Of note for this clonotype: One base away lies a much larger clone, so this may be a sequencing read error. Given the absence of the conserved phenylalanine or tryptophan at the CDR3 end, a read error is likely. The chain joins TRBV29-1 to TRBJ2-1; tentative D call: TRBD1 (6 bases). The V and J ends lost 5 bases and 2 bases respectively, with 13 bases between them. Germline loops: CDR1 SQVTM, CDR2 ANQGSEA. There are 14 residues in the CDR3. The CDR3 bases are TGCAGCGTTAACCGGGACACTACCTACAATGAGCAGTTCTCC. Protein sequence: CSVNRDTTYNEQFS.

V usage is TRBV10-3 and J usage is TRBJ2-7; TRBD2 matches 8 bases. Germline CDR1 and CDR2: ENHRY and SYGVKD. Trimming at V came to 8 bases and at J to 2 bases, leaving 11 bases not matched to a gene. The CDR3 sequence is 15 residues long. The CDR3 DNA is TGTGCCATCTATCTCATAGCGGGATCAACCTACGAGCAGTACTTC. Its protein product is CAIYLIAGSTYEQYF.

This clonotype was detected many times. This sequence joins TRBV27 and TRBJ1-6; D remains unclear. The ends were cut back, 5 bases at V and 9 bases at J, with 17 bases in the middle. Germline-derived CDR1 and CDR2 are MNHEY and SMNVEV (reference sequence). The CDR3 extends over 15 amino acids. CDR3 amino acids: CASSPTKGTGSPLHF. CDR3 DNA: TGTGCCAGCAGTCCTACAAAAGGAACGGGTTCACCCCTCCACTTT.

The table lists this clonotype with many counts. The chain links TRBV12-3 or TRBV12-4 to TRBJ2-1; no clear D gene. This CDR3 region has 13 residues. With 5 bases removed from V and 4 bases from J, the gap between germline ends came to 9 bases. DNA of the CDR3: TGTGCCAGCAGTGGCCCATGGTACAATGAGCAGTTCTTC. It translates to CASSGPWYNEQFF.

The table lists this clonotype with many counts. The rearrangement joins TRBV20-1 to TRBJ2-1, with D uncertain. The germline V gene encodes CDR1 DFQATT and CDR2 SNEGSKA (reference sequence). The CDR3 length is 11 residues. The germline V and J ends were trimmed by 2 bases and 6 bases, with 5 bases remaining between them. The CDR3 region is CSARLTNEQFF. As DNA, the CDR3 is TGCAGTGCTAGACTAACCAATGAGCAGTTCTTC.

Ten or more counts support this clonotype. This chain joins TRBV9 and TRBJ2-1, with D tentatively TRBD1 or TRBD2 (5 bases each). The CDR3 runs to 14 residues. Germline V gene lookup returns CDR1 SGDLS and CDR2 YYNGEE. V lost 0 bases to trimming and J lost 8 bases, with 12 bases between them. The CDR3 DNA sequence: TGTGCCAGCAGCGTAGGAGGGGCCCGCTATGAGCAGTTCTTC. Its protein product is CASSVGGARYEQFF.

This clonotype was seen ten or more times. The rearrangement links TRBV5-1 to TRBJ2-1; possible D gene TRBD2, 6 bases. Trimming removed 4 bases at V and 1 base at J, with 9 bases between. CDR3 length equals 14 residues. Germline V CDR1 and CDR2: SGHRS, YFSETQ. The CDR3 DNA reads as TGCGCCAGCAGCGGGGACTTATCCTACAATGAGCAGTTCTTC. This codes for CASSGDLSYNEQFF.